Described below is a single TCR beta chain sequence and its context. Its antigen is not known. After removal of 4 bases from V and 2 bases from J, the junction contained 9 bases not matched to a gene. Germline lookup yields CDR1 MGHDK and CDR2 SYGVNS. The CDR3 covers 17 residues. Indicated time point: week 5, during vaccination. The investigators gave 300 ug of mutant IDH1 20-mer peptide in each vaccine dose, together with topical imiquimod. Clones were read by immunoSEQ multiplex PCR, and TCRdb kept only the in-frame ones, dropping some. This repertoire shows approximately 26,000 clones, about 90% found once; its top ten account for over 15%. The data are from a study of a mutant IDH1 vaccine in newly diagnosed glioma. Study summary: Administration of eight vaccinations to patients took place in weeks 1, 3, 5, 7, 11, 15, 19, 23. Treated patients had a mean age of around 39 years and a sex split that was approximately 62% male and around 38% female.

The specimen comprised PBMCs, sampled from a glioma patient whose treatment included an IDH1 peptide vaccine. The chain employs TRBV25-1 and TRBJ1-3; 9 bases are a match to TRBD1. The source is a man aged 18-30 years with glioma. CDR3 sequence: CASSGSGTGLTGNTIYF. The CDR3 bases are TGTGCCAGCAGTGGATCCGGGACAGGGTTGACTGGAAACACCATATATTTT.